A single sample is the source of the 30 T cell receptor beta chains below, sequenced in a study of T cells after yellow fever vaccination. TCRdb reprocessed the 5' RACE reads with MiXCR, giving one entry per CDR3 protein. Here the sample spans some 600,000 distinct CDR3 sequences, about 15% being singletons. The sample was PBMCs, taken 5 to 6 days after the first yellow fever vaccination. The receptor source for this set is a man aged 18 to 30 who received the YFV17D yellow fever vaccine.

This clonotype was seen many times. The J gene is TRBJ1-6, the V gene TRBV25-1; 9 bases agree with TRBD1. This CDR3 has 14 amino acids. The V gene's germline CDR1 is MGHDK and CDR2 SYGVNS. The V gene end was trimmed by 4 bases and the J gene end by 5 bases; junction bases not matched to a gene: 0. For the CDR3, the DNA is TGTGCCAGCAGTGGACAGGGGGATAATTCACCCCTCCACTTT. Protein: CASSGQGDNSPLHF.

The V gene is TRBV12-3 or TRBV12-4, the J gene TRBJ2-1; TRBD1 agrees at 8 bases. The junction had 2 bases not matched to a gene; V was cut back by 5 bases and J by 8 bases. The CDR3 is made up of 12 amino acids. The CDR3 DNA follows: TGTGCCAGCAGTGGGACAGGTTATGAGCAGTTCTTC. This codes for CASSGTGYEQFF.

CDR3 residues: CASSSTPVTSDIQYF. CDR3 DNA: TGTGCCAGCAGCTCGACGCCGGTAACTTCGGACATTCAGTACTTC. The gene calls are TRBV5-6 and TRBJ2-4, with D unclear. Germline CDR1 is SGHDT and CDR2 is YYEEEE. The V and J ends lost 3 bases and 8 bases respectively, with 18 bases between them. The CDR3 length is 15 residues.

This clonotype was counted ten times or more. The V and J genes are TRBV4-1 and TRBJ2-4, with D perhaps matching TRBD1 (6 bases). Germline values: CDR1 MGHRA, CDR2 YSYEKL. The CDR3 consists of 15 residues. The V end lost 2 bases, the J end lost 0 bases, and 8 bases lay between the germline ends. The CDR3 bases are TGCGCCAGCAGCCAAAGGGGGATAGCCAAAAACATTCAGTACTTC. Its translation is CASSQRGIAKNIQYF.

The V and J genes are TRBV30 and TRBJ1-2; D is ambiguous. From germline, CDR1 is GTSNPN and CDR2 SVGIG (reference sequence). The CDR3 loop spans 13 amino acids. With 0 bases removed from V and 8 bases from J, the gap between germline ends came to 13 bases. The CDR3 nucleotides are TGTGCCTGGAGTGTTGGATTTATGGAGGGCTACACCTTC. Its translation is CAWSVGFMEGYTF.

V is TRBV5-4 and J is TRBJ2-5; D is possibly TRBD1 or TRBD2 (6 bases each). Deletions cut 3 bases from V and 4 bases from J, with 16 bases between. CDR1 is SGHNT and CDR2 is YYREEE in the germline V gene (reference sequence). This CDR3 region has 15 residues. The CDR3 DNA reads TGTGCCAGCAGCTCTCGTAGGGGGGAAACAGAGACCCAGTACTTC. Translation gives CASSSRRGETETQYF.

This clonotype was counted at least ten times. This chain links TRBV6-1 with TRBJ1-1, with 11 bases identical to TRBD1. Germline CDR1 reads MNHNS; CDR2 reads SASEGT. CDR3 length: 15 amino acids. The ends lost 8 bases at V and 3 bases at J; junction bases unmatched: 8. CDR3: CASSGQGAGDTEAFF. CDR3 DNA sequence: TGTGCCAGCTCAGGACAGGGGGCAGGTGACACTGAAGCTTTCTTT.

This clonotype was found a few times. The chain combines TRBV27 with TRBJ2-3; a possible D gene is TRBD2 (6 bases). Germline V gene sequence: CDR1 MNHEY, CDR2 SMNVEV (reference sequence). Trimming removed 7 bases at V and 3 bases at J, with 14 bases between. This CDR3 is 14 amino acids long. CDR3 amino acids: CASTRAGRTDTQYF. As DNA, the CDR3 is TGTGCCAGCACTCGGGCGGGGAGGACAGATACGCAGTATTTT.

This clonotype was picked up many times. V gene TRBV7-3 combines with J gene TRBJ2-7, with D possibly being TRBD2 (7 bases). This CDR3 spans 14 amino acids. The germline V gene encodes CDR1 SGHTA and CDR2 FQGTGA. Trimming removed 8 bases at V and 2 bases at J, with 16 bases between. The CDR3 region is CASGGAVTPYEQYF. DNA of the CDR3: TGTGCCAGCGGGGGGGCCGTCACGCCCTACGAGCAGTACTTC. Full variable domain (missing parts from reference TRBV7-3 and TRBJ2-7): GAGVSQTPSNKVTEKGKYVELRCDPISGHTALYWYRQSLGQGPEFLIYFQGTGAADDSGLPNDRFFAVRPEGSVSTLKIQRTERGDSAVYLCASGGAVTPYEQYFGPGTRLTVT.

The CDR3 DNA is TGTGCCAGCAGCTCCCGTGGGGGCGGGGGGGGCCTCGCAGATACGCAGTATTTT. Protein sequence: CASSSRGGGGGLADTQYF. The V call is TRBV11-2, the J call TRBJ2-3, with 9 bases identical to TRBD2. CDR3 length: 18 amino acids. Per the germline V gene, CDR1 is SGHAT and CDR2 is FQNNGV. J was trimmed by 4 bases and V by 4 bases; bases with no gene match: 15.

This clonotype was seen a few times. The CDR3: CASSQVLGATEQYF. CDR3 sequence (DNA): TGCGCCAGCAGCCAAGTCCTTGGGGCTACCGAGCAGTACTTC. The chain is built from TRBV4-3 and TRBJ2-7; D perhaps matches TRBD1 (5 bases). The CDR3 extends over 14 amino acids. V was shortened by 1 base and J by 6 bases, with 13 bases between the two germline ends. Per the germline V gene, CDR1 is LGHNA and CDR2 is YSLEER.

This clonotype was counted at least ten times. This chain connects TRBV12-3 or TRBV12-4 to TRBJ1-2, with TRBD1 as a possible D gene (6 bases). V shed 6 bases and J shed 2 bases, with 10 bases lying between them. This CDR3 is built from 13 residues. CDR3 in amino acids: CASSQGPNYGYTF. The CDR3 region has the DNA TGTGCCAGCAGCCAGGGGCCAAACTATGGCTACACCTTC.

The CDR3 region has the DNA TGTGCCAGCAGCCAGGGGGGCAATGAAAAACTGTTTTTT. Translated, it gives CASSQGGNEKLFF. The chain employs TRBV4-2 and TRBJ1-4; D might be TRBD1 (6 bases). The germline V gene encodes CDR1 LGHNA and CDR2 YNFKEQ. The CDR3 covers 13 residues. V was trimmed by 3 bases and J by 5 bases, leaving 7 bases between them.

The rearrangement links TRBV7-2 to TRBJ2-5; no definite D call. The CDR3 loop spans 14 amino acids. The V gene lost 4 bases and the J gene lost 5 bases, with 14 bases spanning the gap. Germline loops: CDR1 SGHTA, CDR2 FQGNSA. The CDR3 DNA follows: TGTGCCAGCAGCTCGCCGTCCCTAGTCGAGACCCAGTACTTC. Protein product: CASSSPSLVETQYF.

The CDR3 region has the DNA TGCAGCGCCATCGGGTTAGGATCCTACGAGCAGTACGTC. Amino acids: CSAIGLGSYEQYV. The rearrangement uses TRBV29-1 and TRBJ2-7; D is uncertain. Germline V gene sequence: CDR1 SQVTM, CDR2 ANQGSEA. The CDR3 is 13 amino acids. V was shortened by 7 bases and J by 1 base, with 14 bases between the two germline ends.

This clonotype was observed a handful of times. The chain combines TRBV20-1 with TRBJ2-3; D assignment may be TRBD1 or TRBD2 (6 bases each). V dropped 6 bases and J dropped 0 bases, with 16 bases sitting between them. The CDR3 is 15 residues long. From germline, CDR1 is DFQATT and CDR2 SNEGSKA (reference sequence). CDR3 sequence: CSAPEGGSSTDTQYF. The CDR3 DNA reads as TGCAGTGCCCCGGAGGGGGGAAGTAGCACAGATACGCAGTATTTT.

CDR3 amino acids: CASSRTGVLNYGYTF. The CDR3, as DNA: TGCGCCAGCAGCCGGACAGGGGTCCTCAACTATGGCTACACCTTC. V gene TRBV4-1 combines with J gene TRBJ1-2; 9 nucleotides line up with TRBD1. With 4 bases clipped from V and 2 bases from J, the junction kept 5 bases outside the gene matches. Germline V gene lookup returns CDR1 MGHRA and CDR2 YSYEKL. This CDR3 has 15 residues.

The chain carries TRBV6-5 and TRBJ2-7, with TRBD2 matching over 8 bases. This CDR3 spans 14 amino acids. CDR1 is MNHEY and CDR2 is SVGAGI in the germline V gene. V was clipped by 3 bases and J by 3 bases; unmatched bases: 4. CDR3 sequence (DNA): TGTGCCAGCAGTTATTCAGCGGGGGTCTACGAGCAGTACGTC. Translating it yields CASSYSAGVYEQYV.

This clonotype was picked up a small number of times. This chain joins TRBV7-3 and TRBJ2-1; D gene unclear. This CDR3 is built from 14 residues. V was trimmed by 2 bases and J by 8 bases, leaving 13 bases between them. In germline, CDR1 is SGHTA, CDR2 FQGTGA. CDR3 sequence reads: CASSLYAAADEQFF. The CDR3 DNA is TGTGCCAGCAGCTTATATGCGGCGGCGGATGAGCAGTTCTTC.

The chain recombines TRBV19 with TRBJ2-1; D is ambiguous. This CDR3 has 16 residues. CDR1 is LNHDA, CDR2 SQIVND, per germline (reference sequence). V was shortened by 3 bases and J by 0 bases, with 12 bases between the two germline ends. CDR3 sequence: CASSMASLSSYNEQFF. The CDR3 DNA follows: TGTGCCAGTAGTATGGCCAGTCTTAGCTCCTACAATGAGCAGTTCTTC. Full variable domain (outside the CDR3, taken from reference TRBV19 and TRBJ2-1): DGGITQSPKYLFRKEGQNVTLSCEQNLNHDAMYWYRQDPGQGLRLIYYSQIVNDFQKGDIAEGYSVSREKKESFPLTVTSAQKNPTAFYLCASSMASLSSYNEQFFGPGTRLTVL.

The V gene is TRBV12-5, the J gene TRBJ1-5; 9 nucleotides match TRBD1. Germline V gene sequence: CDR1 LGHNT, CDR2 FRNRAP. This CDR3 spans 14 amino acids. V lost 6 bases and J lost 5; bases outside the gene matches: 5. CDR3 DNA: TGTGCTAGTGGCCCGGGACAGGGCGATCAGCCCCAGCATTTT. It specifies CASGPGQGDQPQHF.

This clonotype was detected only a few times. The rearrangement links TRBV20-1 to TRBJ1-1; TRBD1 matches at 10 bases. The V gene end was trimmed by 4 bases and the J gene end by 4 bases; junction bases not matched to a gene: 6. Germline CDR1 reads DFQATT; CDR2 reads SNEGSKA (reference sequence). The CDR3 runs to 14 residues. The CDR3 region has the DNA TGCAGTGCTATGGGGACAGGGGTGAGCACTGAAGCTTTCTTT. This codes for CSAMGTGVSTEAFF.

This chain connects TRBV4-3 to TRBJ2-3; 7 bases agree with TRBD2. After removal of 1 base from V and 1 base from J, the junction contained 5 bases not matched to a gene. CDR3 length: 16 residues. Germline CDR1 LGHNA, CDR2 YSLEER. The CDR3 here is CASSQGSGIRTDTQYF. The CDR3 nucleotides read TGCGCCAGCAGCCAAGGAAGCGGGATACGCACAGATACGCAGTATTTT.

This chain joins TRBV6-1 and TRBJ1-1; D uncertain. The CDR3 covers 13 residues. The V end was cut by 10 bases, the J end by 0 bases, with 12 bases between. Germline lookup yields CDR1 MNHNS and CDR2 SASEGT. The DNA of the CDR3 is TGTGCCACCCACACTAAGCTGAACACTGAAGCTTTCTTT. Translating it yields CATHTKLNTEAFF.

This clonotype was detected ten times or more. The J gene is TRBJ1-5, the V gene TRBV12-3 or TRBV12-4; D possibly corresponds to TRBD1 (5 bases). V lost 3 bases and J lost 1, with 10 bases in between. This CDR3 has 15 residues. The CDR3 loop is CASSFGGGSNQPQHF. The DNA for the CDR3 is TGTGCCAGCAGTTTCGGGGGAGGCAGCAATCAGCCCCAGCATTTT.

The J gene is TRBJ2-5, the V gene TRBV2, with 10 bases identical to TRBD1. CDR1 and CDR2 (germline): SNHLY, FYNNEI. Germline trimming cut 7 bases from V and 5 bases from J; bases unmatched to any gene: 10. This CDR3 has 15 amino acids. The chain's CDR3 is CASNRDRGLGETQYF. Written as DNA, the CDR3 is TGTGCCAGCAACCGGGACAGGGGCCTTGGGGAGACCCAGTACTTC.

The V call is TRBV12-3 or TRBV12-4, the J call TRBJ1-2; a possible D gene is TRBD1 (6 bases). CDR3 length: 13 amino acids. Trimming took 8 bases from V and 4 from J, leaving 14 bases between them. In DNA form, the CDR3 reads TGTGCCAGCCAAAAACAGGGTGGCTATGGCTACACCTTC. Its protein product is CASQKQGGYGYTF.

This clonotype has a handful of counts. The chain uses TRBV29-1 and TRBJ1-6, with 8 bases fitting TRBD1. The V gene's germline CDR1 is SQVTM and CDR2 ANQGSEA. V trimming: 4 bases; J trimming: 10 bases; junction bases outside the gene matches: 6. This CDR3 comprises 13 residues. CDR3 sequence reads: CSVGTGNGSPLHF. The CDR3 DNA is TGCAGCGTTGGGACAGGGAACGGGTCACCCCTCCACTTT.

This clonotype has a handful of counts. The rearrangement links TRBV6-1 to TRBJ2-7, with 7 bases that match TRBD2. Germline V gives CDR1 MNHNS, CDR2 SASEGT. The CDR3 is 17 amino acids. V was clipped by 6 bases and J by 1 base; unmatched bases: 15. The CDR3 nucleotides are TGTGCCAGCAGAGGCTCGGGGGGTACCATCTCGTCCTACGAGCAGTACTTC. Amino acids: CASRGSGGTISSYEQYF.

The J gene is TRBJ1-5, the V gene TRBV12-3 or TRBV12-4; possible D gene TRBD1, 6 bases. V lost 4 bases and J lost 5, with 15 bases in between. The CDR3 spans 15 residues. In DNA, the CDR3 is TGTGCCAGCAGTTCCCCCGGACAGAGGCATCAGCCCCAGCATTTT. It translates to CASSSPGQRHQPQHF.